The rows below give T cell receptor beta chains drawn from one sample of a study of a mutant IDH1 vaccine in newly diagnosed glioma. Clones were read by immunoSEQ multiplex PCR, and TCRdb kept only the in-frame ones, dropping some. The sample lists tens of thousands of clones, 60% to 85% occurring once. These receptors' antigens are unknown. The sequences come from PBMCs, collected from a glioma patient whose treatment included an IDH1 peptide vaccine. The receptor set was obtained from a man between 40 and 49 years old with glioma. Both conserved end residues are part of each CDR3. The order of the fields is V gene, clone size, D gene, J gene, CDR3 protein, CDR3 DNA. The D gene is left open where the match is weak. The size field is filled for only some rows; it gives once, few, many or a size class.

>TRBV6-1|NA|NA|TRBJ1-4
CASSESVRAMANEKLFF
TGTGCCAGCAGTGAATCGGTCAGGGCTATGGCTAATGAAAAACTGTTTTTT
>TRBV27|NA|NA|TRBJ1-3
CASSPSTGNTIYF
TGTGCCAGCAGCCCCTCAACAGGAAACACCATATATTTT
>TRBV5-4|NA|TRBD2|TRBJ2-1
CASSLGTSGRGANEQFF
TGTGCCAGCAGCTTGGGGACTAGCGGGAGGGGGGCCAATGAGCAGTTCTTC
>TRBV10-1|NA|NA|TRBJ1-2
CASSPNPDTGYTF
TGCGCCAGCAGTCCCAACCCTGACACTGGCTACACCTTC
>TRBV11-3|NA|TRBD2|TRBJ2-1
CASSLGTSWGEQFF
TGTGCCAGCAGCTTAGGGACTAGCTGGGGTGAGCAGTTCTTC
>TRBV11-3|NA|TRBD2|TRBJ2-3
CASSLAVLAGGTDTQYF
TGTGCCAGCAGCTTAGCTGTTCTAGCGGGAGGTACAGATACGCAGTATTTT
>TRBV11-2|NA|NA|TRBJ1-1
CASSSLRGPNTEAFF
TGTGCCAGCAGCTCCCTCAGGGGACCGAACACTGAAGCTTTCTTT
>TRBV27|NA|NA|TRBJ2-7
CASRFLGGDEQYF
TGTGCCAGCAGATTTCTAGGGGGGGACGAGCAGTACTTC
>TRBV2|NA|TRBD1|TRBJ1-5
CASGETGEENQPQHF
TGTGCCAGCGGAGAGACAGGGGAGGAGAATCAGCCCCAGCATTTT
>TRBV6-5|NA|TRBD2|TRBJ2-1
CASSWQVAGAGEQFF
TGTGCCAGCAGTTGGCAGGTTGCGGGAGCGGGGGAGCAGTTCTTC
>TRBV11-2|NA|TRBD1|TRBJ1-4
CASSSAGGIANEKLFF
TGTGCCAGCAGTTCCGCAGGGGGCATAGCTAATGAAAAACTGTTTTTT
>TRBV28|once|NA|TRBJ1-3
CASGGGPGNTIYF
TGTGCCAGCGGAGGGGGGCCTGGAAACACCATATATTTT
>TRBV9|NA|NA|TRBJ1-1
CASSRHGALNTEAFF
TGTGCCAGCAGCAGACACGGGGCCTTGAACACTGAAGCTTTCTTT
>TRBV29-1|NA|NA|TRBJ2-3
CSGQGADTQYF
TGCAGTGGCCAAGGGGCAGATACGCAGTATTTT
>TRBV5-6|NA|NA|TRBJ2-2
CASSLVAGRTGELFF
TGTGCCAGCAGCTTGGTTGCGGGAAGGACCGGGGAGCTGTTTTTT
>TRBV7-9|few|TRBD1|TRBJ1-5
CASSPPGGSQPQHF
TGTGCCAGCAGCCCCCCAGGGGGCAGTCAGCCCCAGCATTTT
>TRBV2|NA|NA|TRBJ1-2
CASSEALWGAYGYTF
TGTGCCAGCAGTGAAGCGCTTTGGGGGGCCTATGGCTACACCTTC
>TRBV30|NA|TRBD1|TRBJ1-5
CAWSPDRGDQPQHF
TGTGCCTGGAGTCCCGACAGGGGTGATCAGCCCCAGCATTTT
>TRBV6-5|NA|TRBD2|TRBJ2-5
CASSSAGLAETQYF
TGTGCCAGCAGCTCAGCGGGACTAGCGGAGACCCAGTACTTC
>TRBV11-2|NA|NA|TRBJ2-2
CASRRGGPNTGELFF
TGTGCCAGCAGGAGGGGAGGACCGAACACCGGGGAGCTGTTTTTT
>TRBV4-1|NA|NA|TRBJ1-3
CASSSISGPGAFSGNTIYF
TGCGCCAGCAGTTCAATATCTGGCCCAGGGGCTTTCTCTGGAAACACCATATATTTT
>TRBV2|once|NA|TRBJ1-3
CASRWWGISGNTIYF
TGTGCCAGCCGGTGGTGGGGGATCTCTGGAAACACCATATATTTT
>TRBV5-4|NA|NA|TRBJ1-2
CASSLPYSNYGYTF
TGTGCCAGCAGCCTACCTTACAGTAACTATGGCTACACCTTC
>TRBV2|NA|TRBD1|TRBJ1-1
CARQGKESVTEAFF
TGTGCCAGACAGGGGAAAGAGAGTGTCACTGAAGCTTTCTTT